This T cell receptor (beta chain) originates from a study of shared clonotypes between healthy human individuals. Healthy adults negative for HIV, lacking recent acute infections or vaccinations, served as donors. Measured with immunoSEQ multiplex PCR; TCRdb has only the in-frame clones, and not every one. The repertoire holds about 1.5 million clones, with 95% to 99% as singletons. Broader study findings: Genetic and exposure-history diversity was limited by the few donors.

About this clone itself: Antigen unknown.

Per the germline V gene, CDR1 is MNHNY and CDR2 is SVGAGI (reference sequence). With 6 bases clipped from V and 1 base from J, the junction kept 4 bases outside the gene matches. The CDR3 length is 15 residues. The chain joins TRBV6-6 to TRBJ2-2, with 8 bases that match TRBD2. The sample consisted of naive CD4+ T cells sorted from blood. Subset reported: CD45RA+ positively selected. The source of this sequence is a man aged 25 to 45 in good health. CDR3 residues: CASSVSGENTGELFF. The CDR3, as DNA: TGTGCCAGCAGCGTTAGCGGGGAGAACACCGGGGAGCTGTTTTTT.